Below are 5 T cell receptor beta chains sequenced from a single sample in a study of molecular identifiers for immune sequencing clone quantification. TCRdb reanalysed the PCR reads using MiXCR and keeps one entry per CDR3 protein. Found here are about 320,000 distinct CDR3 sequences, roughly 24% of them singletons; the top ten hold 0.74%. Specimen: naive CD8+ T cells from blood, with Jurkat cell RNA spiked in. Subset defined: FACS-sorted CD8+CD4-CCR7+CD45RA+ naive T cells. These receptors were collected from a human donor in good health. Some libraries in this study had Jurkat cell RNA spiked in.

As for this clonotype: A much larger clone lies one base from this, so it may be a read error. Here the CDR3 omits its conserved ending phenylalanine or tryptophan, so a read error is the likely source. The V and J genes are TRBV7-9 and TRBJ2-3, with 15 bases identical to TRBD2. This CDR3 has 16 amino acids. The germline V gene encodes CDR1 SEHNR and CDR2 FQNEAQ (reference sequence). J gave up 6 bases and V 4 bases, and 5 bases lay outside the gene matches. CDR3 nucleotides: TGTGCCAGCAGCTGGACTAGCGGGAGGGCCGTCGATACGCAGTATTAT. Protein sequence: CASSWTSGRAVDTQYY.

Concerning this clonotype itself: A read error is possible here, since a much larger clone lies one base away. Since the CDR3 does not end with the conserved phenylalanine or tryptophan, this likely comes from a read error. The chain carries TRBV7-9 and TRBJ2-7; 8 nucleotides line up with TRBD2. The CDR3 is made up of 16 amino acids. Germline V CDR1 and CDR2: SEHNR, FQNEAQ (reference sequence). The ends lost 5 bases at V and 5 bases at J; junction bases unmatched: 14. The CDR3 reads CASSPTSAGAAHEQYL. The CDR3 nucleotides read TGTGCCAGCAGCCCGACCTCAGCGGGAGCTGCACACGAGCAGTACCTC.

This clonotype occurred a few times. The chain employs TRBV13 and TRBJ2-7; 8 positions agree with TRBD1. Trimming removed 5 bases from V and 1 base from J; junction bases left unmatched: 4. Germline values: CDR1 PRHDT, CDR2 FYEKMQ (reference sequence). The CDR3 totals 14 residues. The CDR3 sequence is CASSLWDRSYEQYF. CDR3 nucleotides: TGTGCCAGCAGCCTGTGGGACAGGTCCTACGAGCAGTACTTC.

This clonotype was seen a handful of times. This rearrangement joins TRBV29-1 to TRBJ2-3, with TRBD2 matching 9 bases. The CDR3 is made up of 15 amino acids. Germline CDR1 reads SQVTM; CDR2 reads ANQGSEA. V lost 3 bases, J lost 2 bases, and 6 bases stayed unmatched. CDR3 in DNA: TGCAGCGTTGACCCGACTAGCGGATCCACAGATACGCAGTATTTT. Protein product: CSVDPTSGSTDTQYF.

V usage is TRBV7-9 and J usage is TRBJ2-6; D unresolved. The germline CDR1 and CDR2 sequences are SEHNR and FQNEAQ (reference sequence). The germline V and J ends were trimmed by 0 bases and 0 bases, with 9 bases remaining between them. The CDR3 has 17 residues. The CDR3 is CASSLAVKSSGANVLTF. The CDR3 DNA follows: TGTGCCAGCAGCTTAGCGGTTAAGAGCTCTGGGGCCAACGTCCTGACTTTC.